This T cell receptor beta chain appears in the sequencing data of a study of CD8+ T cells in alopecia areata (dated by TCRdb to about 2018). Notes on the research overall: Treated patients were enrolled in an open-label pilot trial of oral tofacitinib, 5 to 10 mg twice daily, for moderate-to-severe alopecia areata. Patients received tofacitinib for 6 to 18 months and were then followed off drug for 6 months to check for delayed response and recurrence. For the treated patients, the SALT score, which quantifies what percentage of scalp surface area is affected, served as the measure of disease severity. In both human patients and the C3H/HeJ mouse model, the study applied high-throughput TCRbeta sequencing to look at T cell clonal expansion in alopecia areata. In humans, TCRbeta sequencing was performed on scalp tissue and on sorted CD4+ and CD8+ peripheral blood T cells from healthy controls and from patients with patchy or totalis/universalis alopecia areata. Patients on tofacitinib were biopsied at baseline and after 4 and 24 weeks of treatment, and several of the patients also had a later scalp biopsy. Clonality in the scalp was compared among normal scalp (n=4), patchy alopecia areata scalp (n=8), and alopecia totalis/universalis scalp (n=8). RNA was extracted with the PAXgene miRNA kit for fixed scalp, the miRNeasy kit for PBMCs, and the RNeasy kit for mouse skin. Amplification of TCRbeta CDR3 regions was done by immunoSEQ multiplex PCR using 35 Vbeta forward primers and 13 Jbeta reverse primers. General study outcomes and caveats: Tofacitinib significantly decreased scalp clonality and the number of expanded CD8+ clones among the top 100 scalp clones. Many expanded lesional clones persisted in scalp and blood during tofacitinib treatment, which may partly explain relapse after stopping treatment. Because the treated cohort was small and included a single nonresponder, larger studies are needed to assess links between baseline CD8+ expansion and response. Compared with mice, TCR sequences shared between patients were less clear, possibly partly because of HLA diversity across the patient population. Scalp TCR repertoire analysis is complicated because resident alphabeta T cells in normal human skin are also sequenced, whereas mouse skin is dominated by gammadelta T cells. Compared with normal scalp, lesional scalp had higher clonality and more expanded CD8+ clones, particularly in alopecia totalis/universalis, a pattern that suggests antigenic drive.

Library preparation used the immunoSEQ multiplex PCR assay. For TCR sequencing, RNA was extracted from every sample and reverse transcribed into cDNA to serve as template. SuperScript III was used for first-strand cDNA synthesis, primed with a 2:1 mix of oligo-dT and random hexamers. A synthetic immune receptor repertoire was used to assess amplification bias, and residual bias was removed computationally. The authors' analysis ran thus. Raw reads were preprocessed to remove errors, and CDR3 was defined according to IMGT conventions as the region from the conserved cysteine to phenylalanine. Clonality was calculated as 1 minus Shannon entropy normalized by log2 of the number of productive unique TCRs. CD4 or CD8 identity of scalp clones was inferred by cross-referencing scalp TCRbeta sequences with sorted blood CD4 and CD8 repertoires. Held by TCRdb, this immuneACCESS table contains in-frame sequences only and omits some clones. Under half of the omission traces to an unresolved V gene where checked; the cause of the rest is unknown. The DNA was the basis for D and trimming; V, J and clone size are from that table. This sample holds some 100,000 clones; 50% to 60% were observed only once. The leading ten clones occupy around 15% of the sample.

This clone was seen a handful of times. Its antigen remains undetermined. Within one base of it there is no much larger clone, and no base qualities were kept. Explained via the paper, the treatment or condition label denotes: oral pan-JAK inhibitor, 5-10 mg twice daily. From alopecia areata patients, peripheral blood was collected along with lesional scalp punch biopsies. After PBMCs were isolated by density centrifugation and stained for CD3, CD4 and CD8, a FACSAria was used to sort CD4+ and CD8+ T cells. The origin of this receptor is a human donor with alopecia areata. This specimen consisted of CD8+ T cells sorted from blood, obtained at approximately week 55, from a patient treated with tofacitinib.

The CDR3 region reads CASSSQSGELFF. The DNA sequence is given as TGTGCCAGCAGCTCCCAGTCCGGGGAGCTGTTTTTT. The sequence is built from TRBV7-3 and TRBJ2-2, with the D gene not confidently named. V drops 4 bases and J drops 6 bases, leaving 6 bases in between. Sequences SGHTA (CDR1) and FQGTGA (CDR2) are obtained from the germline V gene. From its cysteine to its phenylalanine, the CDR3 spans 12 amino acids. Here the CDR3 DNA is all that survives: 36 bases in frame from base 1.